Here is one T cell receptor beta chain with its context. Base qualities are missing; no much larger clone stands one base away. The data originate from a study of CD8 T cells in acute hepatitis C reinfection (TCRdb year 2021). Study-wide context: This study examined the TCRbeta repertoire of CD8+ T cells that recognize the HCV NS3-1073 epitope, both during acute infection and after viral clearance. Acute samples were obtained within 168 days of the estimated infection date from 4 spontaneous resolvers and 6 chronically infected subjects. A few spontaneous resolvers provided paired acute and follow-up samples. Here is what the overall study found, with its caveats: High diversity was observed in NS3-1073 specific repertoires, and no significant differences in diversity were found between acute resolver, follow-up resolver and acute chronic samples. CDR3 sequences shared with other epitopes were rarely observed, and exact matching may have been limited by differing sequencing approaches. Regardless of outcome, roughly 12 public clonotypes were found, and one public clonotype used V04-02/J02-02. Follow-up repertoires were not available for chronically infected subjects, because NS3-1073 specific cells were too rare to be sorted. All groups preferentially used the TRBV04 and TRBV06 gene families, and overrepresentation in the naive pool did not explain this preferential usage. Because bulk sequencing covered only the TCRbeta chain, the alphabeta pairing of the public clonotypes could not be determined.

V is trimmed back by 0 bases and J by 2 bases, and the junction contains 9 bases that no gene match accounts for. CDR1 and CDR2 (SGHTA, FQGNSA) derive from the germline V gene. Counted from cysteine to phenylalanine, this CDR3 has 17 amino acids. Only the CDR3 part of the read is kept: 51 bases, read in frame from the first base. The meaning of the sample's time point label: acute HCV infection, within 168 days of estimated infection date. The HCV-specific TCR repertoires were analyzed directly ex vivo, and the sequenced cells were not first expanded in vitro. Enrolled in the Montreal Hepatitis C Cohort (HEPCO) in Canada, the donors were people who inject drugs, and these donors were followed every 3 months. Acute primary HCV infection was defined by a positive HCV RNA or antibody test following a negative test within the previous 24 weeks. HCV-specific cells were stained with a PE-labeled tetramer loaded with the NS3 peptide spanning residues 1073-1081. Cells were surface stained with CD3, CD8 and CD45RO antibodies, and an aqua fixable dye was used to exclude dead cells. The cohort additionally had a handful of subjects who developed chronic infection, which was defined as HCV RNA positivity at 24 weeks. From thawed, previously cryostored peripheral blood mononuclear cells, CD8+ T cells were purified through negative selection performed by means of the MACS CD8+ T cell Isolation Kit. Sorting of the cells was done on a BD FACSAria II cell sorter.

Genomic DNA was extracted from FACS-sorted cells, and TCRbeta chain sequencing was performed through the commercial immunoSEQ service. The paper's data handling went like this. Repertoire data were analyzed with ImmunoSEQ Analyzer software v3.0 and R v3.5.1. Only productive rearrangements were analyzed, because any sequences with stop codons or out-of-frame rearrangements were filtered out. Simpson diversity, Shannon entropy, CDR3 length and nucleotide addition metrics were supplied by the sequencing provider. Clonotypes were grouped by frequency as dominant, sub-dominant, low or lowest abundance, and most analyses excluded clonotypes below 0.1%. Any CDR3 amino acid clonotype present in at least two subjects at a cumulative frequency of at least 0.5% was labeled public. TCRdb carries this immuneACCESS record with in-frame sequences only. Its versions omit some clonotypes, under half of them owing to an unresolved V gene in the studies checked, with the rest unexplained. The V and J calls and clone size are taken from that table; D and trimming were inferred from the DNA. Here the sample has approximately 4,000 clones; roughly 40% occur a single time. The ten most abundant clones make up 8.7% of the sample.

This specimen consisted of HCV NS3-1073 tetramer-sorted CD8+ T cells from PBMCs, obtained during acute infection. The sample's cell subset or site label, in plain terms: FACS-sorted NS3-1073 tetramer+ CD8+ T cells. This TCR was sampled from a man between 25 and 39 years old with chronic hepatitis C. The chain joins TRBV7-2 to TRBJ2-7, and TRBD2 aligns with 8 junction nucleotides. CDR3 region: CASSLARSSGEPYEQYF. The nucleotide sequence reads as follows: TGTGCCAGCAGCTTAGCGCGGAGTAGCGGGGAGCCCTACGAGCAGTACTTC.